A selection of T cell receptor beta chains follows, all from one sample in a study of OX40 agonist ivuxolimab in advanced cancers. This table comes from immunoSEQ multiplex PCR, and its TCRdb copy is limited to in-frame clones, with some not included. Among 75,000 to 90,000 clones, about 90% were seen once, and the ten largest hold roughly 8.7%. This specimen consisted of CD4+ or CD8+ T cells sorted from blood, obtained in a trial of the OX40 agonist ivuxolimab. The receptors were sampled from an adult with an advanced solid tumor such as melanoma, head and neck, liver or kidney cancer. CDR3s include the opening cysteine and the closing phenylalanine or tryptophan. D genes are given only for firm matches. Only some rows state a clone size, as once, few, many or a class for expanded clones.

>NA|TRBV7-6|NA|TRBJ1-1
CASSLGGGSNTEAFF
TGTGCCAGCAGCTTAGGAGGGGGATCGAACACTGAAGCTTTCTTT
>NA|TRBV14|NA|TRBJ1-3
CASSPLSSGNTIYF
TGTGCCAGCAGCCCACTTTCTAGTGGAAACACCATATATTTT
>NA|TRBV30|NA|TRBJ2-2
CAWSVARFHGELFF
TGTGCCTGGAGTGTGGCTAGATTTCACGGGGAGCTGTTTTTT
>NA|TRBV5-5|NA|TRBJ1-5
CASSSGGRAGVAQHF
TGTGCCAGCAGCTCCGGCGGCAGGGCCGGGGTAGCCCAGCATTTT
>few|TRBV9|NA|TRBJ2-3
CASSVGSLHTQYF
TGTGCCAGCAGCGTAGGGTCCCTGCATACGCAGTATTTT
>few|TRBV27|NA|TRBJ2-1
CASNQMGGSYNEQFF
TGTGCCAGCAATCAAATGGGGGGCTCCTACAATGAGCAGTTCTTC
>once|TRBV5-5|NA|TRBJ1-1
CASSLGDTGPEAFF
TGTGCCAGCAGCTTGGGGGACACGGGCCCTGAAGCTTTCTTT
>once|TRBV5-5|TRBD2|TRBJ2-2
CASSFISGTTNTGELFF
TGTGCCAGCAGCTTTATCTCTGGGACTACGAACACCGGGGAGCTGTTTTTT
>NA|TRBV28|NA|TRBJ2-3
CASSFRGAGTDTQYF
TGTGCCAGCAGTTTCCGAGGGGCCGGCACAGATACGCAGTATTTT
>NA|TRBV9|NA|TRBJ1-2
CASSPWAEGGYGYTF
TGTGCCAGCAGCCCCTGGGCGGAGGGGGGCTATGGCTACACCTTC
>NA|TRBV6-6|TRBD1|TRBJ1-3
CASRVGQGVFGNTIYF
TGTGCCAGCAGAGTGGGACAGGGGGTATTTGGAAACACCATATATTTT
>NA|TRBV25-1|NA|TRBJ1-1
CASSVSSLTEAFF
TGTGCCAGCAGTGTCTCCAGCCTGACTGAAGCTTTCTTT
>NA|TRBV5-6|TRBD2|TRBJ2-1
CASSFETSGGHEQFF
TGTGCCAGCAGCTTCGAGACTAGCGGGGGGCATGAGCAGTTCTTC
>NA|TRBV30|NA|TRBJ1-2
CAWSAVLYGYTF
TGTGCCTGGAGTGCGGTCCTTTATGGCTACACCTTC
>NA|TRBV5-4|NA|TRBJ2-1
CASSLALAYSSYNEQFF
TGTGCCAGCAGCTTGGCGCTCGCCTACAGCTCCTACAATGAGCAGTTCTTC
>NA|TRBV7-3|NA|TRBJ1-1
CASSLQGSTEAFF
TGTGCCAGCAGCCTACAGGGATCCACTGAAGCTTTCTTT
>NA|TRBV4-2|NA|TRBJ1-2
CASSQDPLATYGYTF
TGTGCCAGCAGCCAAGATCCGCTTGCTACCTATGGCTACACCTTC
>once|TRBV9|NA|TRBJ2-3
CASSVVGITDTQYF
TGTGCCAGCAGCGTAGTGGGGATCACAGATACGCAGTATTTT
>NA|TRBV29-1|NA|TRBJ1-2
CSVVVGGGYTF
TGCAGCGTTGTCGTGGGCGGCGGCTACACCTTC
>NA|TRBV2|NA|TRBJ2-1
CASSEEGLAGLVGDEQFF
TGTGCCAGCAGTGAAGAGGGTTTGGCGGGTCTTGTTGGCGATGAGCAGTTCTTC
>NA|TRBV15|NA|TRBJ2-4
CATSTSLAKNIQYF
TGTGCCACCAGCACTAGTTTAGCCAAAAACATTCAGTACTTC
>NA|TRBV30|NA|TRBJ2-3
CAWISSGADTQYF
TGTGCCTGGATTTCGAGTGGCGCAGATACGCAGTATTTT
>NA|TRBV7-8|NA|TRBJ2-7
CASSLDVGYEQYF
TGTGCCAGCAGCTTAGACGTGGGCTACGAGCAGTACTTC
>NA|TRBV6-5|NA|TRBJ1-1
CASFWELNTEAFF
TGTGCCAGCTTTTGGGAACTGAACACTGAAGCTTTCTTT
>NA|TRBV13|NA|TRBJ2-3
CASSTITDTQYF
TGTGCCAGCAGCACGATCACAGATACGCAGTATTTT
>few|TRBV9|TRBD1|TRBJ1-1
CASSVVSGGEAFF
TGTGCCAGCAGCGTAGTGTCAGGGGGTGAAGCTTTCTTT
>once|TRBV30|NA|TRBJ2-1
CAWSAPYFPWQFF
TGTGCCTGGAGCGCCCCGTACTTCCCTTGGCAGTTCTTC
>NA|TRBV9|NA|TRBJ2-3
CASSVGGRSQYF
TGTGCCAGCAGCGTAGGAGGGAGGTCCCAGTATTTT
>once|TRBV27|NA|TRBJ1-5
CASSPGEGDWNQPQHF
TGTGCCAGCAGTCCCGGGGAGGGGGATTGGAATCAGCCCCAGCATTTT
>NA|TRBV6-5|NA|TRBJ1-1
CASSYELNTEAFF
TGTGCCAGCAGTTACGAGCTGAACACTGAAGCTTTCTTT
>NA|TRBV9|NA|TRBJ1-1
CASSIRGLGTEAFF
TGTGCCAGCAGCATCAGGGGTCTTGGGACTGAAGCTTTCTTT
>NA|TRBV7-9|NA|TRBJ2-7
CASSPPGPYEQYF
TGTGCCAGCAGCCCGCCGGGACCCTACGAGCAGTACTTC
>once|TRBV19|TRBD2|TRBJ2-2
CASLAGEWTGELFF
TGTGCCAGTCTAGCGGGAGAATGGACCGGGGAGCTGTTTTTT
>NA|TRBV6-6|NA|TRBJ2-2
CASSWAGELFF
TGTGCCAGCAGTTGGGCCGGGGAGCTGTTTTTT
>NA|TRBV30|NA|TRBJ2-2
CAWTEDGELFF
TGTGCCTGGACCGAGGACGGGGAGCTGTTTTTT
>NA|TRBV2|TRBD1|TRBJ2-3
CARGDRKSTDTQYF
TGTGCCAGGGGGGACAGGAAAAGCACAGATACGCAGTATTTT
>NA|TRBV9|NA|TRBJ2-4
CASSPSLAKNIQYF
TGTGCCAGCAGCCCCAGTCTAGCCAAAAACATTCAGTACTTC
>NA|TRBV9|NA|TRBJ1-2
CASSATDYGYTF
TGTGCCAGCAGCGCAACGGACTATGGCTACACCTTC
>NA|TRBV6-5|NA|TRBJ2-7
CASSYGDLSSYEQYF
TGTGCCAGCAGTTACGGAGATCTTTCCTCCTACGAGCAGTACTTC
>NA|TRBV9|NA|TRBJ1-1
CASSVGDLESAFF
TGTGCCAGCAGCGTAGGGGACCTAGAGTCAGCTTTCTTT
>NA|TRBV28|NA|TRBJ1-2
CASRPDSDYYGYTF
TGTGCCAGCAGACCGGACAGTGATTACTATGGCTACACCTTC
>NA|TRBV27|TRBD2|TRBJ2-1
CASSFGIAGGPVNEQFF
TGTGCCAGCAGTTTCGGAATCGCGGGAGGGCCCGTCAATGAGCAGTTCTTC
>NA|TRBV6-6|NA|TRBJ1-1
CASSYWSGEGTEAFF
TGTGCCAGCAGTTACTGGTCAGGGGAGGGCACTGAAGCTTTCTTT
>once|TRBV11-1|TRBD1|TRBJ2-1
CASSPYTGQGDYEQFF
TGTGCCAGCAGCCCATATACGGGACAGGGTGACTATGAGCAGTTCTTC
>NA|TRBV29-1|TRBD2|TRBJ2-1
CSVGLAEYNEQFF
TGCAGCGTTGGACTAGCAGAATACAATGAGCAGTTCTTC